The sequence of this T cell receptor beta chain was determined in a study of cytomegalovirus exposure and HLA in healthy donors (dated by TCRdb to 2015 to 2018). About the full investigation: A later analysis indicated that the 90 to 150 validation repertoires were generated on the platform also employed for the roughly 730 repertoires of the first cohort. The study was designed to test whether signatures of past pathogen exposure could be identified by cataloging public T cell receptors. Along with the approximately 700-subject first cohort, a separate validation cohort of over a hundred different subjects was used. To predict cytomegalovirus infection status, the study brought together high-throughput TCR immunosequencing, statistical association of individual TCRs with disease status, and machine learning. Overall results and qualifications from the work: The validation cohort had no HLA typing available for a later analysis, so co-occurrence within that cohort was assessed over all 130 or so repertoires. According to the authors, the approach could potentially be generalized to other disease states and immunological phenotypes. Cytomegalovirus status was reported to be diagnosed by the classifier with high specificity and sensitivity in both the original and validation cohorts. A few of the identified cytomegalovirus-associated TCR beta chains were confirmed in vitro to be specific for cytomegalovirus antigens. Of the cluster scores, about 94% were above 0 in a later analysis, which found that TCRs clustered in the first cohort also tended to co-occur in the 120 validation repertoires. The study gave a list of over 150 TCR beta chains associated with cytomegalovirus. Across donors, most TCR sequences were observed very rarely, whereas some public TCRs were present in many individuals.

A note on this clone: Its antigen is currently not known. No base qualities exist here, and no much larger clone lies one base off it.

The CDR3 runs 13 residues from the cysteine to the phenylalanine. The entry retains the CDR3 DNA only, 39 bases that are in frame from base 1. The germline V gene yields SNHLY for CDR1 and FYNNEI for CDR2. Deletion took 10 bases off V and 4 bases off J, with a span of 13 bases between the germline ends. Library preparation used the immunoSEQ multiplex PCR assay. The published analysis was carried out like this. A statistical classification framework was built for diagnosing cytomegalovirus status from the catalog of TCR beta chain sequences. TCRdb retrieved this table from immuneACCESS and kept in-frame rearrangements only. Not all clones are present; in checked studies, unresolved V genes account for under half, and no reason is known for the remainder. Clone size and V and J calls were adopted from that table, with D and trimming inferred from the DNA. The sample records roughly 58,000 clones, around nine tenths of which are singletons. Together, the top ten hold over 3% of the sample.

The donors belonged to the validation cohort of 90 to 150 subjects, which was separate from the 666-subject first cohort. This sequence uses TRBV2 and TRBJ1-4; the D gene is perhaps TRBD1, from 5 matching bases. The source of this sequence is a man between 18 and 35 years old in good health and CMV-seronegative. The sample consisted of PBMCs. Read as DNA, the sequence is TGTGCCACCAAAGACAGAGTTAATGAAAAACTGTTTTTT. This yields the protein CATKDRVNEKLFF.